Below, 27 T cell receptor beta chains from the same sample are listed, as sequenced in a study of Ad26.COV2.S vaccination and SARS-CoV-2 variants. Measured with immunoSEQ multiplex PCR; TCRdb has only the in-frame clones, and not every one. The sample lists some 500,000 clones, 80% to 90% occurring once. This sample's treatment: 15 to 20 received Ad26.COV2.S at low or high dose, single or two shots; five or six received placebo; per-sample allocation not given. Sampling was done on day 63 after the first vaccine or placebo injection. The source material was peripheral blood, sampled in a trial of Ad26.COV2.S vaccine versus placebo. Every receptor here comes from a person aged 18-60 years who received the Ad26.COV2.S COVID-19 vaccine or a placebo.

This chain uses TRBV27 with TRBJ1-2; D unclear. V lost 6 bases and J 2 bases, leaving 10 bases between the germline ends. Germline V gene data show CDR1 as MNHEY and CDR2 as SMNVEV (reference sequence). The CDR3 has 13 amino acids. The CDR3 protein is CASSSRRNYGYTF. DNA of the CDR3: TGTGCCAGCAGCTCCAGACGGAACTATGGCTACACCTTC.

The chain is built from TRBV7-6 and TRBJ2-7; maybe TRBD1 (6 bases). The germline CDR1 and CDR2 sequences are SGHVS and FNYEAQ. Trimming pared 2 bases from V and 5 bases from J, leaving 13 bases between. The CDR3 is 14 residues long. The CDR3 sequence is CASSLTQGWDEQYF. Here the CDR3 DNA reads TGTGCCAGCAGCTTAACACAGGGTTGGGACGAGCAGTACTTC.

This rearrangement joins TRBV7-9 to TRBJ1-1; D call uncertain. The CDR3 runs to 13 residues. Deletions cut 3 bases from V and 3 bases from J, with 8 bases between. Per the germline V gene, CDR1 is SEHNR and CDR2 is FQNEAQ (reference sequence). CDR3 coding DNA: TGTGCCAGCAGCTTCAGTTTGGACACTGAAGCTTTCTTT. Its protein product is CASSFSLDTEAFF.

This clone was seen just once. The chain couples TRBV3-1 (or the pseudogene TRBV3-2) to TRBJ2-1; 8 bases agree with TRBD2. Germline CDR1 LGHDT, CDR2 YNNKEL (reference sequence). This CDR3 has 15 amino acids. The junction had 0 bases not matched to a gene; V was cut back by 0 bases and J by 2 bases. The CDR3 DNA reads TGTGCCAGCAGCCAAGACGGGGGGGCCTACAATGAGCAGTTCTTC. Amino acids: CASSQDGGAYNEQFF.

This clone was observed a handful of times. This chain links TRBV14 with TRBJ1-1; D not certain. The CDR3 sequence is 16 residues long. V shed 1 base and J shed 3 bases, with 15 bases lying between them. The V gene's germline CDR1 is SGHDN and CDR2 FVKESK. As DNA, the CDR3 is TGTGCCAGCAGCCAAGGCTGGTGGTCTGGGGACACTGAAGCTTTCTTT. Protein sequence: CASSQGWWSGDTEAFF. The entire variable domain, with the rest obtained from reference TRBV14 and TRBJ1-1, is as follows: EAGVTQFPSHSVIEKGQTVTLRCDPISGHDNLYWYRRVMGKEIKFLLHFVKESKQDESGMPNNRFLAERTGGTYSTLKVQPAELEDSGVYFCASSQGWWSGDTEAFFGQGTRLTVV.

The chain uses TRBV29-1 and TRBJ2-3, with TRBD2 matching 9 bases. Germline V gene sequence: CDR1 SQVTM, CDR2 ANQGSEA. This CDR3 is 13 amino acids long. V lost 4 bases, J lost 6 bases, and 5 bases stayed unmatched. This CDR3 is CSVGGRGVDTQYF. The CDR3 DNA reads as TGCAGCGTTGGCGGGAGGGGAGTTGATACGCAGTATTTT.

CDR3 in DNA: TGTGCCATCAGTGAGTCGGTGGGGTTGAAGGCTTTCTTT. It is translated as CAISESVGLKAFF. The gene calls are TRBV10-3 and TRBJ1-1; D unresolved. Between the trimmed V and J ends, which lost 0 bases and 11 bases, there was a span of 13 bases. The CDR3 has 13 residues. Germline CDR1 ENHRY, CDR2 SYGVKD.

The rearrangement links TRBV7-6 to TRBJ2-1; no clear D gene. Germline assignment: CDR1 SGHVS and CDR2 FNYEAQ. Trimming removed 3 bases at V and 4 bases at J, with 22 bases between. The CDR3 is 18 amino acids. CDR3 sequence: CASSLGIQRDRQYNEQFF. The CDR3 DNA reads TGTGCCAGCAGCTTGGGGATTCAGCGTGACCGACAATACAATGAGCAGTTCTTC.

V and J are TRBV5-1 and TRBJ2-7; D is perhaps TRBD1 (6 bases). CDR3 size: 14 residues. CDR1 and CDR2 from the germline V gene are SGHRS and YFSETQ. Trimming removed 3 bases at V and 0 bases at J, with 10 bases between. The CDR3 DNA reads TGCGCCAGCAGCTCCCTGGGGGCCTCCTACGAGCAGTACTTC. This encodes CASSSLGASYEQYF.

The J gene is TRBJ1-6, the V gene TRBV5-1; D is unresolved. Trimming took 0 bases from V and 8 from J, leaving 6 bases between them. Germline CDR1 is SGHRS and CDR2 is YFSETQ. The CDR3 is 13 amino acids. As DNA, the CDR3 is TGCGCCAGCAGCTTGGCTGGTTATTCACCCCTCCACTTT. This encodes CASSLAGYSPLHF.

Written as DNA, the CDR3 is TGCGCCAGCAGGCCAGACAGGGGGAGGGATCAGCCCCAGCATTTT. Translated, it gives CASRPDRGRDQPQHF. The V gene is TRBV5-1, the J gene TRBJ1-5, with TRBD1 identical over 9 bases. CDR3 length equals 15 residues. The germline V gene encodes CDR1 SGHRS and CDR2 YFSETQ. After removal of 5 bases from V and 5 bases from J, the junction contained 8 bases not matched to a gene.

The V gene is TRBV5-1, the J gene TRBJ2-7; a possible D gene is TRBD2 (5 bases). Germline assignment: CDR1 SGHRS and CDR2 YFSETQ. This CDR3 has 14 amino acids. V lost 5 bases and J lost 2, with 14 bases in between. The CDR3 bases are TGCGCCAGCAGGACTATGGACGGTACCTACGAGCAGTACTTC. Its translation: CASRTMDGTYEQYF.

The rearrangement uses TRBV25-1 and TRBJ1-2; 8 bases line up with TRBD1. The CDR3 covers 15 residues. In germline, CDR1 is MGHDK, CDR2 SYGVNS. V shed 3 bases, J shed 5 bases, and the junction held 8 bases outside the gene matches. The CDR3: CASSEPGQGFYGYTF. The CDR3 DNA is TGTGCCAGCAGTGAGCCTGGACAGGGATTTTATGGCTACACCTTC.

The rearrangement links TRBV7-9 to TRBJ2-7, with a possible D match to TRBD1 (5 bases). The CDR3 totals 13 residues. V was clipped by 5 bases and J by 6 bases, with 14 bases between them. Germline-derived CDR1 and CDR2 are SEHNR and FQNEAQ (reference sequence). The CDR3, as DNA: TGTGCCAGCAGCCCGACGCAGGGCGTCGAGCAGTACGTC. Protein product: CASSPTQGVEQYV.

This clone is a singleton in its sample. V is TRBV11-2 and J is TRBJ2-7; no clear D. V was pared by 5 bases and J by 3 bases, with 14 bases between. Germline V gives CDR1 SGHAT, CDR2 FQNNGV. The CDR3 consists of 14 residues. CDR3 residues: CASSLRTVGYEQYF. The CDR3 DNA follows: TGTGCCAGCAGCCTCAGGACGGTAGGCTACGAGCAGTACTTC. Together with reference TRBV11-2 and TRBJ2-7, the CDR3 gives the full variable domain: EAGVAQSPRYKIIEKRQSVAFWCNPISGHATLYWYQQILGQGPKLLIQFQNNGVVDDSQLPKDRFSAERLKGVDSTLKIQPAKLEDSAVYLCASSLRTVGYEQYFGPGTRLTVT.

V gene TRBV10-3 combines with J gene TRBJ2-1; D assignment may be TRBD1 or TRBD2 (5 bases each). CDR1 is ENHRY and CDR2 is SYGVKD in the germline V gene. This CDR3 region has 14 residues. Deletions cut 5 bases from V and 9 bases from J, with 17 bases between. CDR3 nucleotide sequence: TGTGCCATCAGTATAGTGGGGGACCGAGGTGAGCAGTTCTTC. This translates into CAISIVGDRGEQFF.

The chain joins TRBV19 to TRBJ2-5, with a weak D call TRBD2 (5 bases). Germline V gene data show CDR1 as LNHDA and CDR2 as SQIVND (reference sequence). V was trimmed by 5 bases and J by 7 bases, leaving 17 bases between them. The CDR3 runs 14 residues. This chain's CDR3 is CASSPAGLAGTQYF. CDR3 in DNA: TGTGCCAGTAGTCCCGCTGGGCTAGCCGGGACCCAGTACTTC.

The gene calls are TRBV18 and TRBJ1-1, with TRBD1 matching over 7 bases. The germline V gene encodes CDR1 KGHSH and CDR2 LQKENI. The CDR3 spans 16 residues. V lost 6 bases and J lost 0; bases outside the gene matches: 10. CDR3: CASSLIGTALNTEAFF. In DNA, the CDR3 is TGTGCCAGCTCGCTTATAGGGACAGCACTGAACACTGAAGCTTTCTTT.

V usage is TRBV29-1 and J usage is TRBJ1-4; TRBD1 agrees at 9 bases. Germline lookup yields CDR1 SQVTM and CDR2 ANQGSEA. Losses at the gene ends were 6 bases for V and 5 bases for J; bases not matched to a gene: 4. The CDR3 covers 13 residues. CDR3 DNA: TGCAGCGTAGAACAGGGGGCAAATGAAAAACTGTTTTTT. This translates into CSVEQGANEKLFF.

The V and J genes are TRBV25-1 and TRBJ2-1; TRBD1 matches at 8 bases. The CDR3 covers 15 residues. CDR1 is MGHDK, CDR2 SYGVNS, per germline. V shed 4 bases, J shed 6 bases, and the junction held 8 bases outside the gene matches. The CDR3 loop is CASSAMGQALNEQFF. CDR3 coding DNA: TGTGCCAGCAGTGCGATGGGACAGGCCCTCAATGAGCAGTTCTTC.

The CDR3 sequence: CASSLAAGNSPLHF. CDR3 DNA sequence: TGTGCCAGCAGCTTAGCGGCCGGTAATTCACCCCTCCACTTT. The chain links TRBV7-2 to TRBJ1-6; D ambiguous. V was clipped by 0 bases and J by 6 bases, with 6 bases between them. This CDR3 has 14 amino acids. Germline V gene sequence: CDR1 SGHTA, CDR2 FQGNSA.

The chain couples TRBV19 to TRBJ2-1, with 10 nucleotides matching TRBD2. In germline, CDR1 is LNHDA, CDR2 SQIVND (reference sequence). This CDR3 contains 14 residues. V trimming: 3 bases; J trimming: 5 bases; junction bases outside the gene matches: 1. CDR3 loop: CASSILAGDNEQFF. The CDR3 coding sequence is TGTGCCAGTAGTATTCTAGCGGGGGACAATGAGCAGTTCTTC.

This clone appeared a single time. The gene calls are TRBV9 and TRBJ1-2; D ambiguous. Germline CDR1 SGDLS, CDR2 YYNGEE. V was shortened by 4 bases and J by 1 base, with 11 bases between the two germline ends. The CDR3 has 14 residues. The CDR3 bases are TGTGCCAGCAGCCTGGGCAGAAATAACTATGGCTACACCTTC. Protein: CASSLGRNNYGYTF.

CDR3 nucleotides: TGCGCCAGCAGCTTGGGCCCTCTAGCGGGGATCACAGATACGCAGTATTTT. It yields the protein CASSLGPLAGITDTQYF. The genes are TRBV5-1 and TRBJ2-3, with 9 bases that match TRBD2. The CDR3 length is 17 residues. Germline V CDR1 and CDR2: SGHRS, YFSETQ. Trimming at V came to 0 bases and at J to 2 bases, leaving 7 bases not matched to a gene. Looking up the rest from reference TRBV5-1 and TRBJ2-3 gives the full variable domain: KAGVTQTPRYLIKTRGQQVTLSCSPISGHRSVSWYQQTPGQGLQFLFEYFSETQRNKGNFPGRFSGRQFSNSRSEMNVSTLELGDSALYLCASSLGPLAGITDTQYFGPGTRLTVL.

The CDR3 nucleotides are TGTGCCATCAGCCTCGGGGGGATGAACACTGAAGCTTTCTTT. This sequence encodes CAISLGGMNTEAFF. The rearrangement joins TRBV10-3 to TRBJ1-1; tentatively, D is TRBD1 (5 bases). Germline V gene lookup returns CDR1 ENHRY and CDR2 SYGVKD. V was cut by 6 bases and J by 0 bases, with 11 bases left in between. The CDR3 loop spans 14 amino acids.

As to this clone: This same CDR3 is encoded by further DNA sequences in the sample. The V and J genes are TRBV30 and TRBJ1-2; D might be TRBD1 (6 bases). Germline V lookup: CDR1 GTSNPN, CDR2 SVGIG (reference sequence). V was shortened by 0 bases and J by 5 bases, with 10 bases between the two germline ends. This CDR3 contains 13 residues. The DNA for the CDR3 is TGTGCCTGGAGTGTAGGGGGTTGGTATGGCTACACCTTC. This gives the protein CAWSVGGWYGYTF.

The chain joins TRBV7-9 to TRBJ2-3; 7 nucleotides agree with TRBD2. The CDR3 has 15 residues. Trimming removed 5 bases from V and 4 bases from J; junction bases left unmatched: 9. Germline lookup yields CDR1 SEHNR and CDR2 FQNEAQ (reference sequence). The CDR3 spells CASSAGTTRPDTQYF. The CDR3 nucleotides read TGTGCCAGCAGCGCAGGGACTACACGGCCAGATACGCAGTATTTT.